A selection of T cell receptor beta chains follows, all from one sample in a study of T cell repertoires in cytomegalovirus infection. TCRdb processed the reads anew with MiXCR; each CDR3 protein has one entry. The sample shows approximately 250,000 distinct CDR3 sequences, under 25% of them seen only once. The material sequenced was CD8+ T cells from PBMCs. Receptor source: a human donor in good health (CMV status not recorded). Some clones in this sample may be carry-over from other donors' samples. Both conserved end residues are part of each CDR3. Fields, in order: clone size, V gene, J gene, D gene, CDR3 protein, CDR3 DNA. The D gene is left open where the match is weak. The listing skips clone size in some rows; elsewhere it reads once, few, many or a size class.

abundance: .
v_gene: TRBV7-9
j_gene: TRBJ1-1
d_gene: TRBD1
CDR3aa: CASSLGQGVYLEAFF
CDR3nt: TGTGCCAGCAGCTTGGGACAGGGGGTATATCTTGAAGCTTTCTTT

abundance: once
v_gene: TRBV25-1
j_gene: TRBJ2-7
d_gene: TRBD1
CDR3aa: CASSEYAGGPYEQYF
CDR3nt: TGTGCCAGCAGTGAATATGCAGGGGGACCCTACGAGCAGTACTTC

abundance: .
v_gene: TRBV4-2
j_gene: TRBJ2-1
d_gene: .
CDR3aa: CASSQDDNEQFF
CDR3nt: TGTGCCAGCAGCCAAGATGACAATGAGCAGTTCTTC

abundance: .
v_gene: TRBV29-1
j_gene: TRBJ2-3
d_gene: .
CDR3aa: CSVEARSGSTDTQYF
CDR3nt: TGCAGCGTTGAAGCGCGGAGCGGAAGCACAGATACGCAGTATTTT

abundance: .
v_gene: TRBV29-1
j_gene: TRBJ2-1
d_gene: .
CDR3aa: CSVPESNEQFF
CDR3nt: TGCAGCGTCCCCGAGTCTAATGAGCAGTTCTTC

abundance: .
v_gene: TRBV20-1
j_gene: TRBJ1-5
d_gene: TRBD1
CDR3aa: CSAREPGQGPEPQHF
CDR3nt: TGCAGTGCTAGGGAACCGGGACAGGGTCCGGAGCCCCAGCATTTT

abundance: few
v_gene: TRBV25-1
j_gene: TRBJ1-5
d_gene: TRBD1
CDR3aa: CASSEGAGGFSNQPQHF
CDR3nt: TGTGCCAGCAGTGAAGGGGCAGGGGGCTTTAGCAATCAGCCCCAGCATTTT

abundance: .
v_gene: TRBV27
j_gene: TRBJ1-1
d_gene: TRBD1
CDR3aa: CASSFIGTGGETEAFF
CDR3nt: TGTGCCAGCAGTTTTATTGGGACAGGGGGCGAGACTGAAGCTTTCTTT

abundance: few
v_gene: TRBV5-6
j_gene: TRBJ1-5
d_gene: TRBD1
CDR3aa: CASSFGTVQLPQHF
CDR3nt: TGTGCCAGCAGCTTCGGGACAGTCCAGTTACCCCAGCATTTT

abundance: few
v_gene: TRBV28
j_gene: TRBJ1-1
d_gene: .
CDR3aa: CASSLDSPNTEAFF
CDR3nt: TGTGCCAGCAGTTTGGACAGCCCAAACACTGAAGCTTTCTTT

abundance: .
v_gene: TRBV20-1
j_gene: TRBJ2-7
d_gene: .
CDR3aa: CSARAGTSYEQYF
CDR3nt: TGCAGTGCTAGGGCCGGGACGTCCTACGAGCAGTACTTC

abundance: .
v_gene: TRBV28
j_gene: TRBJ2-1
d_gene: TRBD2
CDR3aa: CASSESGDHNEQFF
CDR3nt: TGTGCCAGCAGTGAGAGCGGGGACCACAATGAGCAGTTCTTC

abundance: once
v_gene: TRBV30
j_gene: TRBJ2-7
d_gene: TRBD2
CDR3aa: CAWSASGGYEQYF
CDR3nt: TGTGCCTGGAGTGCGAGCGGGGGTTACGAGCAGTACTTC

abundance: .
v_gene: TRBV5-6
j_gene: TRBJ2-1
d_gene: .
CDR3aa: CASSLVPGEYNEQFF
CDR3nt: TGTGCCAGCAGCTTGGTCCCAGGAGAATACAATGAGCAGTTCTTC

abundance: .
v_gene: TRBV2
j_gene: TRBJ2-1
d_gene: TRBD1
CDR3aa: CASSESGTGFYNEQFF
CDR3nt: TGTGCCAGCAGTGAGTCCGGGACAGGATTTTACAATGAGCAGTTCTTC

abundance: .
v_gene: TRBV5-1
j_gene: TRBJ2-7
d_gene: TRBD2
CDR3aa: CASSFSGGTHEQYF
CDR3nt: TGCGCCAGCAGCTTTAGCGGGGGGACTCACGAGCAGTACTTC

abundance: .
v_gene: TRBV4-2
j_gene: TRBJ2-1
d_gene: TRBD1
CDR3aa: CASSQDLGTGGNEQFF
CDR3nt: TGTGCCAGCAGCCAAGATTTAGGGACAGGGGGCAATGAGCAGTTCTTC

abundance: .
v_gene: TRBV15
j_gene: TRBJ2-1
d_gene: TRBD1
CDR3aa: CATSRDRSSGSEQFF
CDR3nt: TGTGCCACCAGCAGGGACAGGTCAAGTGGAAGTGAGCAGTTCTTC

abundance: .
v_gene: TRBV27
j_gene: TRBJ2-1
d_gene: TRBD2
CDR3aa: CASSFAAGGVNEQFF
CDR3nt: TGTGCCAGCAGTTTTGCAGCGGGGGGTGTAAATGAGCAGTTCTTC

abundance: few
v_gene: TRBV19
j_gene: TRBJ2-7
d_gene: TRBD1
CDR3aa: CASSSRTGGYEQYF
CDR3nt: TGTGCCAGTAGCTCCCGGACAGGGGGCTACGAGCAGTACTTC

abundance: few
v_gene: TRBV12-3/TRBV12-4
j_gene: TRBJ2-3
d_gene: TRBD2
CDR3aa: CASSPGGAVSTDTQYF
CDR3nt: TGTGCCAGCAGTCCGGGGGGAGCCGTGAGCACAGATACGCAGTATTTT

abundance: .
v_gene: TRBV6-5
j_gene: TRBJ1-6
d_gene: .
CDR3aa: CASSYSSRPSIPLHF
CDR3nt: TGTGCCAGCAGTTACTCGAGTAGACCTAGCATTCCCCTCCACTTT

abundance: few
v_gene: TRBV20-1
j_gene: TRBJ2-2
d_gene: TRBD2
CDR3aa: CSAIGLAGSSTGELFF
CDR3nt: TGCAGTGCTATAGGACTAGCGGGGTCCTCCACCGGGGAGCTGTTTTTT

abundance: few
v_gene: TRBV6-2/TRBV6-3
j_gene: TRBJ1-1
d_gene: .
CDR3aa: CASSFRVGVNTEAFF
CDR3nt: TGTGCCAGCAGTTTCCGTGTAGGAGTGAACACTGAAGCTTTCTTT

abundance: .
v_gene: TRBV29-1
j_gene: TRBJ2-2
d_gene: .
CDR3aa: CSVETGHTGELFF
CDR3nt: TGCAGCGTTGAAACAGGGCACACCGGGGAGCTGTTTTTT

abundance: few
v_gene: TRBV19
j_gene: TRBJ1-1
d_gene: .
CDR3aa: CASSVLNTEAFF
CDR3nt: TGTGCCAGTAGTGTCCTGAACACTGAAGCTTTCTTT

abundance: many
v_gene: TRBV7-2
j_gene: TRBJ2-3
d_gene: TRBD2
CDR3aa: CASSSSSGTSGGPWTDTQYF
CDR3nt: TGTGCCAGCAGCTCCTCCTCCGGGACTAGCGGGGGGCCCTGGACAGATACGCAGTATTTT

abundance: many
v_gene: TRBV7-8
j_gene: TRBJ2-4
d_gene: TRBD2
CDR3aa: CASSPGGPAGLAKNIQYF
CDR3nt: TGTGCCAGCAGCCCCGGAGGTCCAGCGGGGTTGGCCAAAAACATTCAGTACTTC

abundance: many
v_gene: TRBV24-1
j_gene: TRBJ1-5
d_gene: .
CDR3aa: CATSGGSNQPQHF
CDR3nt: TGTGCCACCAGTGGGGGCAGCAATCAGCCCCAGCATTTT

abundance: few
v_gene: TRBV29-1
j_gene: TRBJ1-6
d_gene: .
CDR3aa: CRGDRSSPLHF
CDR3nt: TGCAGGGGAGACAGGTCTTCACCCCTCCACTTT

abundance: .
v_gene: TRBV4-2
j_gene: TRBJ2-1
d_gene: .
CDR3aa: CASSQDSGSNYNEQFF
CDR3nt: TGTGCCAGCAGCCAAGATTCCGGCAGTAACTACAATGAGCAGTTCTTC

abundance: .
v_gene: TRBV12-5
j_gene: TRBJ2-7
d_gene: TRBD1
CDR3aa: CASGHAGTDNPYEQYF
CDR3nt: TGTGCTAGTGGACACGCCGGGACAGACAACCCCTACGAGCAGTACTTC

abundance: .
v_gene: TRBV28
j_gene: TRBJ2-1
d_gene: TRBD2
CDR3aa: CASSPIDDPGLAGNEQFF
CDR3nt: TGTGCCAGCAGTCCCATAGACGACCCGGGACTAGCGGGGAATGAGCAGTTCTTC

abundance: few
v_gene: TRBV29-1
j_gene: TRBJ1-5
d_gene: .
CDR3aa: CSVVPDGNQPQHF
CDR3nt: TGCAGCGTTGTCCCGGACGGCAATCAGCCCCAGCATTTT

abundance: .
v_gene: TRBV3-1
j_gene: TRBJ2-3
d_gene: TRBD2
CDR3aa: CASSQDRLAGTNEDTQYF
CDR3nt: TGTGCCAGCAGCCAAGACAGACTAGCGGGGACTAACGAAGATACGCAGTATTTT

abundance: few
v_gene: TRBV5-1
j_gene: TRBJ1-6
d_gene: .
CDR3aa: CASSSANSPLHF
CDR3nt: TGCGCCAGCAGCTCGGCAAATTCACCCCTCCACTTT

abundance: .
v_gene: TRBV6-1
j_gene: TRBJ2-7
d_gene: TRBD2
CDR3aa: CASSEERGFYEQYF
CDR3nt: TGTGCCAGCAGTGAGGAGCGGGGCTTCTACGAGCAGTACTTC

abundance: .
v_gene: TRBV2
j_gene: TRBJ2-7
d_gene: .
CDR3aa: CARNMGAFEQYF
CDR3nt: TGTGCCCGCAATATGGGGGCCTTCGAGCAGTACTTC

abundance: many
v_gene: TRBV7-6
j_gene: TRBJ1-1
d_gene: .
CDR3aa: CASSFAVNTEAFF
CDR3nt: TGTGCCAGCAGCTTCGCCGTGAACACTGAAGCTTTCTTT